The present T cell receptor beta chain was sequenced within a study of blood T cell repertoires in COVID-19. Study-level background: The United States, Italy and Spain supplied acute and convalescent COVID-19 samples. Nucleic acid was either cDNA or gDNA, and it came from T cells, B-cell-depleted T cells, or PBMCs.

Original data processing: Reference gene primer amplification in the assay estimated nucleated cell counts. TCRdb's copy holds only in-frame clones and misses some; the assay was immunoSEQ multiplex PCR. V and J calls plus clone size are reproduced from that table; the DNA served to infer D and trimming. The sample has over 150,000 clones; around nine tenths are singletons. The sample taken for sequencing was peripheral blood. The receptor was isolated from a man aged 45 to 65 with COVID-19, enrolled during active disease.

This CDR3 reads CSGCGTSGRDNEQFF. DNA of the CDR3: TGCAGCGGTTGTGGTACTAGCGGGAGGGACAATGAGCAGTTCTTC. The V gene is TRBV29-1, the J gene TRBJ2-1; TRBD2 aligns across 13 bases. V gave up 7 bases and J gave up 5 bases; unmatched junction bases: 8. The CDR3 is 15 amino acids. Germline values: CDR1 SQVTM, CDR2 ANQGSEA.